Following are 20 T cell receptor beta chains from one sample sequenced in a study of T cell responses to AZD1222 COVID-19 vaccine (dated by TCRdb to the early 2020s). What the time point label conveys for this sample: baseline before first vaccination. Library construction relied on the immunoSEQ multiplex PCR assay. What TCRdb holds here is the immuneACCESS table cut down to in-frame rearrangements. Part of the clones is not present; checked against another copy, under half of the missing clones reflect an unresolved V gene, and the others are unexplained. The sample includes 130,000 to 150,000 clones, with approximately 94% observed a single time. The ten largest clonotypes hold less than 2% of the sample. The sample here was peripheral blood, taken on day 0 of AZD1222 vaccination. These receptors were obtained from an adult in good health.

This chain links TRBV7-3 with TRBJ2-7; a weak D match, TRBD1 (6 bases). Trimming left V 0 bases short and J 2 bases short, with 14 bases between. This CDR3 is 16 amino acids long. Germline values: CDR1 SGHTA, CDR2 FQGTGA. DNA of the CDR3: TGTGCCAGCAGCTTAACAGCCGCAGGGGACCCCTACGAGCAGTACTTC. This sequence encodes CASSLTAAGDPYEQYF.

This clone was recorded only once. The CDR3 loop is CASSETSETIYF. For the CDR3, the DNA is TGTGCCAGCAGTGAGACAAGTGAGACCATATATTTT. The chain recombines TRBV2 with TRBJ1-3, with D unresolved. Trimming shortened V by 3 bases and J by 10 bases, and 10 bases separated the two germline ends. The CDR3 has 12 residues. Germline V gene sequence: CDR1 SNHLY, CDR2 FYNNEI.

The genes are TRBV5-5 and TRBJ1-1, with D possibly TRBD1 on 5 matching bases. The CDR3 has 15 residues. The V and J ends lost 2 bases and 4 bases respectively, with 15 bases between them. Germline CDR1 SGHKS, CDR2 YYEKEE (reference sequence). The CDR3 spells CASSLGMHGGTEAFF. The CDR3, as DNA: TGTGCCAGCAGCTTAGGAATGCACGGGGGCACTGAAGCTTTCTTT. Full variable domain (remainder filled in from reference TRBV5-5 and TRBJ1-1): DAGVTQSPTHLIKTRGQQVTLRCSPISGHKSVSWYQQVLGQGPQFIFQYYEKEERGRGNFPDRFSARQFPNYSSELNVNALLLGDSALYLCASSLGMHGGTEAFFGQGTRLTVV.

The CDR3 DNA is TGTGCCAGCAGCCCAACGGGGCTCAATTCACCCCTCCACTTT. Translated, it gives CASSPTGLNSPLHF. V gene TRBV5-5 combines with J gene TRBJ1-6; D may be TRBD1 (5 bases). This CDR3 is built from 14 residues. The V and J ends lost 4 bases and 7 bases respectively, with 12 bases between them. Germline V gene data show CDR1 as SGHKS and CDR2 as YYEKEE (reference sequence).

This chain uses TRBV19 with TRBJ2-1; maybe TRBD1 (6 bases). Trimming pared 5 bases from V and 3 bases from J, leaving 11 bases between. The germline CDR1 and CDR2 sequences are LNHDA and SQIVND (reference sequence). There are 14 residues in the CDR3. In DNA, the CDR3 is TGTGCCAGTAGTTTCTGGACAGACTACAATGAGCAGTTCTTC. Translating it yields CASSFWTDYNEQFF.

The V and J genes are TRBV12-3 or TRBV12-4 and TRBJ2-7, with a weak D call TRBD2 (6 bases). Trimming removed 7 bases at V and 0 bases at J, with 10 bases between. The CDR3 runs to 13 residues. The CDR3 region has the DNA TGTGCCAGCACGGACTATGACTCCTACGAGCAGTACTTC. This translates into CASTDYDSYEQYF.

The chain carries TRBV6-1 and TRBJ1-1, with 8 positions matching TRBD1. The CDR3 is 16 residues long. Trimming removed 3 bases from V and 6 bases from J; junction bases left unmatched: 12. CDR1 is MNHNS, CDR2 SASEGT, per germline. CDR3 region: CASSDRDRSGTAEAFF. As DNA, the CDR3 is TGTGCCAGCAGTGACCGGGACAGGTCTGGAACGGCTGAAGCTTTCTTT.

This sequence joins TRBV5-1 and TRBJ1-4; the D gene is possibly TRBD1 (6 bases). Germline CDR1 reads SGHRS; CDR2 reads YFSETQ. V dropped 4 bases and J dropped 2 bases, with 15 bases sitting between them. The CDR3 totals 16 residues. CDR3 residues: CASSPRGGATNEKLFF. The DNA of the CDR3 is TGCGCCAGCAGCCCGCGTGGGGGGGCCACTAATGAAAAACTGTTTTTT.

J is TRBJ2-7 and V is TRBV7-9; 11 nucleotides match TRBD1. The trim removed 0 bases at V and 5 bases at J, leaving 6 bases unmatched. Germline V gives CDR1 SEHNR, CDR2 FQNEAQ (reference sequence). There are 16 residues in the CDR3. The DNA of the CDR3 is TGTGCCAGCAGCTTAGCCCAGGGGACAGGGGGTAACGAGCAGTACTTC. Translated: CASSLAQGTGGNEQYF.

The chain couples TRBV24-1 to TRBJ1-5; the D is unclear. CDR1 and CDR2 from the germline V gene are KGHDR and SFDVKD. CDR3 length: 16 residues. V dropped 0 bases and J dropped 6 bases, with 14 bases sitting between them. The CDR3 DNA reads TGTGCCACCAGTGATTTGCGTAAATGGTCGGCTCAGCCCCAGCATTTT. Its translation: CATSDLRKWSAQPQHF.

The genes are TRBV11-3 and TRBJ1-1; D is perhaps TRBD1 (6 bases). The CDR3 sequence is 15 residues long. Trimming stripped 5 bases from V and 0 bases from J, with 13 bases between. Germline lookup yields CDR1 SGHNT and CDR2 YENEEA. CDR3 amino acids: CASSLWTEMNTEAFF. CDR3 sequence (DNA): TGTGCCAGCAGCCTTTGGACAGAGATGAACACTGAAGCTTTCTTT.

The CDR3 sequence: CASSFQGAANEKLFF. The CDR3, as DNA: TGTGCCAGCAGCTTCCAGGGGGCGGCTAATGAAAAACTGTTTTTT. This rearrangement joins TRBV7-9 to TRBJ1-4; 8 bases align to TRBD1. V was pared by 3 bases and J by 3 bases, with 3 bases of the junction left unmatched. CDR3 length: 15 residues. CDR1 SEHNR and CDR2 FQNEAQ come from the germline V gene (reference sequence).

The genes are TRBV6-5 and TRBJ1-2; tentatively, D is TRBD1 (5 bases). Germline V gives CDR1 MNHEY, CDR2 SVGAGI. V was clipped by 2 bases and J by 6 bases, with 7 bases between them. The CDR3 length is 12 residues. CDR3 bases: TGTGCCAGCAGTTACCAGGGTCATGGCTACACCTTC. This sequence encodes CASSYQGHGYTF.

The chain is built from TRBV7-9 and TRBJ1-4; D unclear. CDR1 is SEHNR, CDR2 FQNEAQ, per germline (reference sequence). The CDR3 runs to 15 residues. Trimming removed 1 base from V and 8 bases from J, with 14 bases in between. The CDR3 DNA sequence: TGTGCCAGCAGCTTAGGGCCCTTTGGGCAAGAAAAACTGTTTTTT. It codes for CASSLGPFGQEKLFF.

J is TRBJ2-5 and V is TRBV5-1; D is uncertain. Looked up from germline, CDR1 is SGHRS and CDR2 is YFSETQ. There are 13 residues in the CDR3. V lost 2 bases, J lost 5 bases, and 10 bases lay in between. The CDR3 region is CASSFSPGETQYF. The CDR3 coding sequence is TGCGCCAGCAGCTTTTCTCCCGGGGAGACCCAGTACTTC.

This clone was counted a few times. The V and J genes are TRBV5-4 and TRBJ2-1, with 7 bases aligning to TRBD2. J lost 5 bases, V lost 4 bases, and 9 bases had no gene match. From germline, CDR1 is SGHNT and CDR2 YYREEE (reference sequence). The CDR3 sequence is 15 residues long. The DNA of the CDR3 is TGTGCCAGCAGCCGACACGGGGGGACCAACAATGAGCAGTTCTTC. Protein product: CASSRHGGTNNEQFF.

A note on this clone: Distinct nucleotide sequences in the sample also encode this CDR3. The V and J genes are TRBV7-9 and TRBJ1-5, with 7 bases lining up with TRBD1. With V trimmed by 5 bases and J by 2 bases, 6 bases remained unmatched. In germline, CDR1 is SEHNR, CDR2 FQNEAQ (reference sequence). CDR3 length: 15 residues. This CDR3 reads CASSRDRVGNQPQHF. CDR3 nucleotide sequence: TGTGCCAGCAGCAGAGACAGGGTAGGCAATCAGCCCCAGCATTTT.

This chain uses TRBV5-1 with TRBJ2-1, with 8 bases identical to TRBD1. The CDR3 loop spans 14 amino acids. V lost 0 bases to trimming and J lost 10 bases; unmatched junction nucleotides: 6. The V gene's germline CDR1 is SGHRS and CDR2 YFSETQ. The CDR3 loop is CASSLGTGMGEQFF. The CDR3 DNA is TGCGCCAGCAGCTTGGGGACAGGGATGGGCGAGCAGTTCTTC.

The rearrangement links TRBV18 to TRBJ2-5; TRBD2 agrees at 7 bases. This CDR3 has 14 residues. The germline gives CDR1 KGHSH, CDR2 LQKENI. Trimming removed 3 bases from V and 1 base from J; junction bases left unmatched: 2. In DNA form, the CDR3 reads TGTGCCAGCTCACCGGGACTAACCCAAGAGACCCAGTACTTC. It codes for CASSPGLTQETQYF.

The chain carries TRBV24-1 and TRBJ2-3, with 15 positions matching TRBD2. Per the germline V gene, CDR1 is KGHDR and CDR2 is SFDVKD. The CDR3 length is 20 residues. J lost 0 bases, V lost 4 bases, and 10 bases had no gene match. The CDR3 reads CATSDPGLAGGSESTDTQYF. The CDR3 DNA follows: TGTGCCACCAGTGACCCTGGACTAGCGGGAGGGTCCGAAAGCACAGATACGCAGTATTTT.